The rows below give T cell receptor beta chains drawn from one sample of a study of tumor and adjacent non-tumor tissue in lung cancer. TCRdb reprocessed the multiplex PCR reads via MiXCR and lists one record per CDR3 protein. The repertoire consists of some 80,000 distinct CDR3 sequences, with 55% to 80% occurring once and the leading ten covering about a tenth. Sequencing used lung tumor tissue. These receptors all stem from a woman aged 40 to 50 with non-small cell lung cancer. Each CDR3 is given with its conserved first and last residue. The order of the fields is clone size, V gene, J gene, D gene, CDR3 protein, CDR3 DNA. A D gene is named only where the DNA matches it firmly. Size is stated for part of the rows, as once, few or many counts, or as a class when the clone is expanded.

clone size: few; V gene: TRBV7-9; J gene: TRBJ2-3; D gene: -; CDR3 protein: CASSSSVRGGSTDTQYF; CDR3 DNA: TGTGCCAGCAGCTCTAGCGTCCGGGGCGGGAGCACAGATACGCAGTATTTT
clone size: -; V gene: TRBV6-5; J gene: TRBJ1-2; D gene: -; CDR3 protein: CASSCSGANYGYTF; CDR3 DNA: TGTGCAAGCAGTTGCTCCGGGGCTAACTATGGCTACACCTTC
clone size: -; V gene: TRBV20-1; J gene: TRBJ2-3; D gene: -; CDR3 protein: CIASRGFTDTQYF; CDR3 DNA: TGCATTGCTAGTAGGGGGTTCACAGATACGCAGTATTTT
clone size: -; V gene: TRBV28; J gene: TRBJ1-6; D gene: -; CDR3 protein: CTSIPQGRAGSSPLHF; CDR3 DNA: TGTACCAGCATACCACAGGGACGTGCGGGGAGTTCACCCCTCCACTTT
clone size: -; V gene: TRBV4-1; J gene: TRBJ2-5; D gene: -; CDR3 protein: CASSLGSTGLETQYF; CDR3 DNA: TGCGCCAGCAGCCTTGGATCCACAGGACTAGAGACCCAGTACTTC
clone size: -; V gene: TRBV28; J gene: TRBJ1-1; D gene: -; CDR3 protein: CASNSPREVFF; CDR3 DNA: TGTGCCAGCAATAGTCCTAGGGAAGTCTTCTTT
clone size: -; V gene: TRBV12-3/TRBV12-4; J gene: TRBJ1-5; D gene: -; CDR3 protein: CASSFKGAINRPQHF; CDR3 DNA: TGTGCCAGTAGTTTTAAAGGGGCCATTAATCGGCCCCAGCATTTT
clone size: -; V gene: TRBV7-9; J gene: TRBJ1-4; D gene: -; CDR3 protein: CATTTQTGSNEKLFF; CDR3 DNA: TGTGCCACTACGACCCAAACCGGCAGTAATGAAAAACTGTTTTTT
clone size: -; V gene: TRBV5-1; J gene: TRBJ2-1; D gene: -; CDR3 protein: CASSLWGARGSYNEQFF; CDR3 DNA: TGCGCCAGCAGCTTGTGGGGGGCCAGGGGCTCCTACAATGAGCAGTTCTTC
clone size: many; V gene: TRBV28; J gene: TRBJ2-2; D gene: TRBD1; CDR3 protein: CASSRYRGRNTGELFF; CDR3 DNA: TGTGCCAGCTCGAGATACAGGGGTCGTAACACCGGGGAGCTGTTTTTT
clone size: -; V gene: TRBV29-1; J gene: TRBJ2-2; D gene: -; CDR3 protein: CSVRGVEELFF; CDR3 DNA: TGCAGCGTGAGAGGGGTTGAGGAGCTGTTTTTT
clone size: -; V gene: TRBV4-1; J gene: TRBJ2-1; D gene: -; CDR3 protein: CASRNLVGGPDEQFF; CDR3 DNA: TGTGCCAGCAGAAATTTAGTGGGAGGCCCCGATGAGCAGTTCTTC
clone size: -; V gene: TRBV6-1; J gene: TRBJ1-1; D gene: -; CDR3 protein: CACSLNTEAFF; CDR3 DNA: TGTGCCTGCAGCCTGAATACTGAGGCTTTCTTT